The rows below give T cell receptor beta chains drawn from one sample of a study of Ad26.COV2.S vaccination and SARS-CoV-2 variants. Libraries were prepared by immunoSEQ multiplex PCR; TCRdb keeps only in-frame clonotypes and omits some of them. Of roughly 350,000 clones in the sample, around 86% were seen once. The material was peripheral blood, obtained in a trial of Ad26.COV2.S vaccine versus placebo. The receptor set was obtained from a person between 18 and 59 years old who received the Ad26.COV2.S COVID-19 vaccine or a placebo. CDR3s include the opening cysteine and the closing phenylalanine or tryptophan. Each record gives: clone size, J gene, D gene, V gene, CDR3 protein, CDR3 DNA. D genes are given only for firm matches. Rows give clone size only sometimes, using once, few, many, or a class for an expanded clone.

. TRBJ1-6 . TRBV19 CACGQRDNSPLHF TGTGCCTGCGGACAGCGGGATAATTCACCCCTCCACTTT
. TRBJ1-1 . TRBV7-3 CASSFSMNTEAFF TGTGCCAGCAGCTTTTCTATGAACACTGAAGCTTTCTTT
. TRBJ2-5 . TRBV7-9 CASSLYRDQETQYF TGTGCCAGCAGCTTATACAGGGACCAAGAGACCCAGTACTTC
. TRBJ1-4 . TRBV11-2 CASSLGGGADAEKLFF TGTGCCAGCAGCTTAGGGGGAGGGGCAGATGCTGAAAAACTGTTTTTT
. TRBJ2-2 . TRBV7-9 CASSSQIDTGELFF TGTGCCAGCAGCTCCCAGATTGATACCGGGGAGCTGTTTTTT
once TRBJ2-3 . TRBV11-3 CASATGTTSTDTQYF TGTGCCAGCGCAACCGGGACAACAAGCACAGATACGCAGTATTTT
. TRBJ2-3 . TRBV12-3/TRBV12-4 CASSLAGEDTQYF TGTGCCAGCAGTTTAGCCGGGGAAGATACGCAGTATTTT
. TRBJ1-2 TRBD1 TRBV5-1 CASSFTGDPNYGYTF TGCGCCAGCAGTTTTACAGGGGACCCAAACTATGGCTACACCTTC
. TRBJ2-7 . TRBV4-1 CASSPLSRANEQYF TGCGCCAGCAGCCCCCTGAGCAGGGCGAACGAGCAGTACTTC
. TRBJ1-2 TRBD1 TRBV30 CAWSDLGTAVYGYTF TGTGCCTGGAGCGACCTGGGGACAGCCGTCTATGGCTACACCTTC
. TRBJ2-5 TRBD1 TRBV5-8 CASSWTYGQGAMRETQYF TGTGCCAGCAGCTGGACTTATGGACAGGGGGCTATGCGGGAGACCCAGTACTTC
. TRBJ2-7 . TRBV5-1 CASSLEQGLAYEQYF TGCGCCAGCAGCTTGGAGCAGGGGCTTGCCTACGAGCAGTACTTC
. TRBJ1-5 . TRBV7-2 CASSLEVSSNQPQHF TGTGCCAGCAGCCTAGAAGTTAGTAGCAATCAGCCCCAGCATTTT
. TRBJ2-7 . TRBV7-3 CASSPTPGYEQYF TGTGCCAGCAGCCCCACACCGGGCTACGAGCAGTACTTC
. TRBJ2-5 TRBD2 TRBV9 CASSVGLAGDFQETQYF TGTGCCAGCAGCGTAGGACTAGCGGGGGACTTCCAAGAGACCCAGTACTTC
. TRBJ1-2 . TRBV18 CASSPPNGNYGYTF TGTGCCAGCTCACCACCGAACGGGAACTATGGCTACACCTTC
. TRBJ2-5 . TRBV30 CAWSDGGFTQYF TGTGCCTGGTCTGATGGGGGCTTCACCCAGTACTTC
. TRBJ1-4 . TRBV5-1 CASSLARLNEKLFF TGCGCCAGCAGCTTGGCCAGGCTTAATGAAAAACTGTTTTTT
. TRBJ1-1 TRBD1 TRBV5-1 CASSLQGASNTEAFF TGCGCCAGCAGCTTGCAGGGGGCGTCGAACACTGAAGCTTTCTTT
. TRBJ1-1 . TRBV30 CAWIAAAEAFF TGTGCCTGGATCGCGGCAGCTGAAGCTTTCTTT
. TRBJ2-7 . TRBV6-2/TRBV6-3 CASSPTGGIYEQYF TGTGCCAGCAGTCCCACCGGGGGAATCTACGAGCAGTACTTC
. TRBJ2-4 TRBD2 TRBV4-3 CASSLSHGQTSGNIQYF TGCGCCAGCAGCCTCTCTCATGGCCAGACTAGCGGAAACATTCAGTACTTC
. TRBJ2-1 TRBD1 TRBV7-2 CASSPRRDRVPYNEQFF TGTGCCAGCAGCCCGAGGCGGGACAGGGTCCCCTACAATGAGCAGTTCTTC
once TRBJ1-4 TRBD1 TRBV7-9 CASSPGQGGEKLFF TGTGCCAGCAGTCCGGGACAGGGCGGTGAAAAACTGTTTTTT
. TRBJ2-2 . TRBV5-5 CASSLWLARDTGELFF TGTGCCAGCAGCTTGTGGCTGGCCAGGGACACCGGGGAGCTGTTTTTT
. TRBJ1-2 . TRBV9 CASSVATRSYGYTF TGTGCCAGCAGCGTAGCTACTAGGAGCTATGGCTACACCTTC
once TRBJ2-3 TRBD2 TRBV19 CASSSPTSGGGDTQYF TGTGCCAGTAGTTCGCCGACTAGCGGGGGTGGAGATACGCAGTATTTT
. TRBJ1-4 . TRBV12-5 CASGPRGHEKLFF TGTGCTAGTGGTCCCCGGGGACATGAAAAACTGTTTTTT
. TRBJ2-1 . TRBV15 CATSRDSSVYNEQFF TGTGCCACCAGCAGAGATTCTTCGGTCTACAATGAGCAGTTCTTC
. TRBJ2-1 TRBD2 TRBV6-5 CASSYEGLAPNEQFF TGTGCCAGCAGTTACGAGGGACTAGCTCCCAATGAGCAGTTCTTC
. TRBJ1-1 . TRBV5-1 CASRLDWGNTEAFF TGCGCCAGCAGACTAGATTGGGGGAACACTGAAGCTTTCTTT
. TRBJ2-1 TRBD1 TRBV5-4 CASRGQGAGNEQFF TGTGCCAGCCGCGGACAGGGGGCTGGCAATGAGCAGTTCTTC
. TRBJ2-3 TRBD2 TRBV6-6 CASSYPERESTDTQYF TGTGCCAGCAGTTACCCCGAGCGGGAATCCACAGATACGCAGTATTTT